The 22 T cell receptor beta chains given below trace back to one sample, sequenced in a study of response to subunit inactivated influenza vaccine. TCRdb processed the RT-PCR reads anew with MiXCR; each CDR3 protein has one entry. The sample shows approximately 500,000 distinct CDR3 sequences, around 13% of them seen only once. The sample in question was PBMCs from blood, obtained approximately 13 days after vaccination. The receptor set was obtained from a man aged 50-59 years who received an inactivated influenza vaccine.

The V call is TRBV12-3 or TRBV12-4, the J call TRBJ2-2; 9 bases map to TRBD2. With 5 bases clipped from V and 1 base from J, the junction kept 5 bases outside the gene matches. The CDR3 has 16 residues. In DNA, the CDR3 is TGTGCCAGCAGTACCCGACTAGCGGTGAACACCGGGGAGCTGTTTTTT. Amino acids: CASSTRLAVNTGELFF.

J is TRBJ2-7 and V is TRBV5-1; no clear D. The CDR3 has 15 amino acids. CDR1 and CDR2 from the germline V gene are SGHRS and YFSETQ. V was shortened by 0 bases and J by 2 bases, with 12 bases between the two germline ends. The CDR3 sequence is CASSLDGGAAYEQYF. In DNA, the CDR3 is TGCGCCAGCAGCTTGGACGGCGGAGCCGCCTACGAGCAGTACTTC.

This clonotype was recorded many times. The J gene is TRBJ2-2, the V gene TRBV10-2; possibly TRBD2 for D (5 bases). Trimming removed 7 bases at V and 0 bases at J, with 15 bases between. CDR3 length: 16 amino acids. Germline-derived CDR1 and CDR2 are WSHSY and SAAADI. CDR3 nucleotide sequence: TGCGCCAGCAAGCGTTGGGGAGTTACGAACACCGGGGAGCTGTTTTTT. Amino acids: CASKRWGVTNTGELFF.

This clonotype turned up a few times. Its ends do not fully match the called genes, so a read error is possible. As DNA, the CDR3 is TGTGCCAGCAGTTTAGCCATGGAAAGAGATACGCAGTATTTT. It codes for CASSLAMERDTQYF. The chain combines TRBV7-9 with TRBJ2-3, with D unresolved. CDR1 and CDR2 from the germline V gene are SEHNR and FQNEAQ (reference sequence). The CDR3 contains 14 residues. Based on the CDR3 plus reference TRBV7-9 and TRBJ2-3, the full variable domain is DTGVSQNPRHKITKRGQNVTFRCDPISEHNRLYWYRQTLGQGPEFLTYFQNEAQLEKSRLLSDRFSAERPKGSFSTLEIQRTEQGDSAMYLCASSLAMERDTQYFGPGTRLTVL.

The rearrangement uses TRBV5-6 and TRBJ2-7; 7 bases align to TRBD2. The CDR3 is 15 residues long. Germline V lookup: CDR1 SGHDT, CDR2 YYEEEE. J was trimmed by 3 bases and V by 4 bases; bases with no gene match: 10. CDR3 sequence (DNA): TGTGCCAGCAGCCCAGCACCCAGCGGGAACTACGAGCAGTACTTC. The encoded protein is CASSPAPSGNYEQYF.

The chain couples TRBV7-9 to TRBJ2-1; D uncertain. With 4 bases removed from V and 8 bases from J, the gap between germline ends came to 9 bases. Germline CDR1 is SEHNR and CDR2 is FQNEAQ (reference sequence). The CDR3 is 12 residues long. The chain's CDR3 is CASSSRLDEQFF. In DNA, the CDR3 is TGTGCCAGCAGCTCTCGGTTGGATGAGCAGTTCTTC.

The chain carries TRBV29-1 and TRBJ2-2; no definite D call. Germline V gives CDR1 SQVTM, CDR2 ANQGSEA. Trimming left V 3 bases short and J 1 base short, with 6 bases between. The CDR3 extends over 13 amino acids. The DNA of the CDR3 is TGCAGCGTTGAGCCCCAGAACACCGGGGAGCTGTTTTTT. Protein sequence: CSVEPQNTGELFF.

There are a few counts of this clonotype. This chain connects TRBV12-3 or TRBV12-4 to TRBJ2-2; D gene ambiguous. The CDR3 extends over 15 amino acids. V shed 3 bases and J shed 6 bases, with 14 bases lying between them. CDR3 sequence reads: CASSLGTLVSGELFF. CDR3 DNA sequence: TGTGCCAGCAGTTTGGGCACCCTGGTTTCCGGGGAGCTGTTTTTT.

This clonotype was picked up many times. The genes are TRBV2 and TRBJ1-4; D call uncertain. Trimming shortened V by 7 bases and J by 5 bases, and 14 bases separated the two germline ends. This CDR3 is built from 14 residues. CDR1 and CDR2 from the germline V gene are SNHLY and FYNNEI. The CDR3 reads CASTITAQNEKLFF. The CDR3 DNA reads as TGTGCCAGCACAATCACGGCGCAAAATGAAAAACTGTTTTTT. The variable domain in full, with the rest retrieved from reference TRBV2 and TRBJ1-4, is EPEVTQTPSHQVTQMGQEVILRCVPISNHLYFYWYRQILGQKVEFLVSFYNNEISEKSEIFDDQFSVERPDGSNFTLKIRSTKLEDSAMYFCASTITAQNEKLFFGSGTQLSVL.

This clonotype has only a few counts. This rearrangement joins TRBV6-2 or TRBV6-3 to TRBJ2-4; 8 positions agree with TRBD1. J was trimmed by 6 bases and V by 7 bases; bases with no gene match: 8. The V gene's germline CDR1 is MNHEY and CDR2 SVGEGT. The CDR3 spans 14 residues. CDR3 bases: TGTGCCAGCACGACAGGGGCGCGGGGAAACATTCAGTACTTC. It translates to CASTTGARGNIQYF.

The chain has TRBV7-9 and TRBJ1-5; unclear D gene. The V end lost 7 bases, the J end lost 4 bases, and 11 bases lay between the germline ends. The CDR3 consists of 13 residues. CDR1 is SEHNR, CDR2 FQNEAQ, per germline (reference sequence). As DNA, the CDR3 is TGTGCCAGCACCACGGGGTTGAATCAGCCCCAGCATTTT. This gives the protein CASTTGLNQPQHF.

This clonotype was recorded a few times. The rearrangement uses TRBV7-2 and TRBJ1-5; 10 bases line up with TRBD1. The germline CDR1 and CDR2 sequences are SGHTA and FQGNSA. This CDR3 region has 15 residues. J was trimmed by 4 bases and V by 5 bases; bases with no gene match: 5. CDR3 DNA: TGTGCCAGCAGCAGGACAGGGGGTACGAATCAGCCCCAGCATTTT. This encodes CASSRTGGTNQPQHF.

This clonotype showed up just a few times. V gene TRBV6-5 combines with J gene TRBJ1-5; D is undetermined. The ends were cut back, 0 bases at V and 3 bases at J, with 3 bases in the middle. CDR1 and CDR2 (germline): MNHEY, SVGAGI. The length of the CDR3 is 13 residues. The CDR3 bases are TGTGCCAGCAGTTACTCTACCAATCAGCCCCAGCATTTT. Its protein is CASSYSTNQPQHF.

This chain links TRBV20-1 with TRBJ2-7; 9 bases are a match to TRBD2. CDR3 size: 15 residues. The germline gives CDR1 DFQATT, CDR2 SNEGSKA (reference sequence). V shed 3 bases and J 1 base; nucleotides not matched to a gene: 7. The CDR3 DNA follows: TGCAGTGCTAGGGTCCTAGCGGGGACGTCCTACGAGCAGTACTTC. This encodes CSARVLAGTSYEQYF.

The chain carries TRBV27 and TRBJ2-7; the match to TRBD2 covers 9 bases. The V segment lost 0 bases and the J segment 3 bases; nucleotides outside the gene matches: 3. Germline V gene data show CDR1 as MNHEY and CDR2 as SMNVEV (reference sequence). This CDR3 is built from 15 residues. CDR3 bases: TGTGCCAGCAGTTTATCGGGGACTAGCAACTACGAGCAGTACTTC. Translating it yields CASSLSGTSNYEQYF.

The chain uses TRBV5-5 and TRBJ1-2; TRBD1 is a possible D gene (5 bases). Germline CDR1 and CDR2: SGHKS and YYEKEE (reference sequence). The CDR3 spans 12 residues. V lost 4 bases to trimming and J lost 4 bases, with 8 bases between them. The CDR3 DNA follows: TGTGCCAGCAGCAGGGACGCCTATGGCTACACCTTC. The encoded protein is CASSRDAYGYTF.

CDR3 bases: TGCAGTGCTATCCCCAGGCTGGATGAGCAGTTCTTC. It is translated as CSAIPRLDEQFF. The chain employs TRBV20-1 and TRBJ2-1; D uncertain. V was shortened by 4 bases and J by 8 bases, with 12 bases between the two germline ends. Germline loops: CDR1 DFQATT, CDR2 SNEGSKA (reference sequence). This CDR3 spans 12 amino acids.

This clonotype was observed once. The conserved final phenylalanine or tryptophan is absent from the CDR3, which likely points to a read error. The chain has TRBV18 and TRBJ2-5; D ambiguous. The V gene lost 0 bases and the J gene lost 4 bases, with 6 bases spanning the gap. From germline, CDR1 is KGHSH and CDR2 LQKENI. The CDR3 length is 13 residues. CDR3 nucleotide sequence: TGTGCCAGCTCACCACCTCTGATAGAGACCCAGTACTTA. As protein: CASSPPLIETQYL.

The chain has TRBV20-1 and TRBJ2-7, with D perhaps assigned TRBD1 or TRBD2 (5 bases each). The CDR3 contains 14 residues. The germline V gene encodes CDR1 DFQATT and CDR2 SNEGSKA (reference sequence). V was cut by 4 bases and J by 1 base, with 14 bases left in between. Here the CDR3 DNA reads TGCAGTGCTATAGTGGGGGACGGTTCCTACGAGCAGTACTTC. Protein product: CSAIVGDGSYEQYF.

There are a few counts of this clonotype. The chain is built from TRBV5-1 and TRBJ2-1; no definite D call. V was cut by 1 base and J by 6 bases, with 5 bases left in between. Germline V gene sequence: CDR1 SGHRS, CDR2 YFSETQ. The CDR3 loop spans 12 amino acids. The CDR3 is CASSLHSNEQFF. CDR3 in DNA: TGCGCCAGCAGCTTGCACTCCAATGAGCAGTTCTTC.

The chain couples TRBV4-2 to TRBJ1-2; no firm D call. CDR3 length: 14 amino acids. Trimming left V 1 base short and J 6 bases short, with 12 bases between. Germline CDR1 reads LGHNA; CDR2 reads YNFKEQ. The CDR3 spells CASSQGRGGNGYTF. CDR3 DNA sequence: TGTGCCAGCAGCCAAGGAAGAGGAGGCAATGGCTACACCTTC.

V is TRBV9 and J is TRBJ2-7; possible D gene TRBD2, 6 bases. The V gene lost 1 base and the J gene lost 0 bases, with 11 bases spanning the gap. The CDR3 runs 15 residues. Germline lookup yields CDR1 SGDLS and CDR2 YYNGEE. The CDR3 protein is CASSVSSGLSYEQYF. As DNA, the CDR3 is TGTGCCAGCAGCGTAAGTAGCGGACTCTCCTACGAGCAGTACTTC.